This T cell receptor beta chain was recorded in a study of T-cell reconstitution after alpha-beta-depleted transplantation in children (TCRdb year 2016). Some background on the complete study: Using TCR repertoire profiling, the study followed T-cell immune reconstitution in a quantitative way in children after TCRalphabeta/CD19-depleted allogeneic hematopoietic cell transplantation. Findings and caveats that apply to the study as a whole: Over the following months the frequencies of hyperexpanded clones went down, and after one year T-cell counts and TCRbeta diversity were mostly credited to newly produced T cells. Apparently early alphabetaT-cell count recovery about two months after transplant reportedly relied on only several hundred rapidly expanded clones derived from non-depleted graft cells. In some patients, the high TCRbeta diversity seen at day 60 was put down to recipient T cells and intrathymic progenitors that had survived conditioning.

From the germline V gene, CDR1 is SGHDN and CDR2 is FVKESK. The CDR3 numbers 16 residues from cysteine through phenylalanine. The only DNA kept is the CDR3, 48 bases in frame from the first base. The trim is 0 bases for V and 9 bases for J, with a gap of 20 bases between the germline ends. The sample's treatment or condition label, decoded: allogeneic hematopoietic cell transplantation with graft depleted of TCRalphabeta T cells and CD19 B cells. The children who served as transplant recipients had been given grafts of TCRalphabeta/CD19-depleted allogeneic hematopoietic cells. Receptors were amplified or captured by PCR. The instrument was an Illumina HiSeq 2500. To normalize quantification of the TCRbeta repertoire, the TCR libraries were built with molecular barcoding that relied on unique molecular identifiers. TCRdb trimmed public reads at Q25 via fastp, called clones via MiXCR and kept in-frame beta chains. Each entry merges the rows of one CDR3 protein and shows their most common DNA and genes. In all, the sample holds some 840,000 distinct CDR3 sequences, and 16% of those were seen once. Jointly, the top ten make up 5% of the sample.

This clonotype has only a few counts. The antigen it recognizes is unknown. Base qualities are not provided; no much larger clone lies one nucleotide away. This clonotype was obtained from a male patient between 5 and 17 years old who had a stem cell transplant for acute lymphoblastic leukemia, so the T cells may come from the graft donor. This receptor chain uses TRBV14 and TRBJ2-5; the D assignment is uncertain and may be TRBD1 or TRBD2, with 5 bases supporting each. Here the sequenced sample was PBMCs, mostly from graft donor cells, taken 360 days after TCRalphabeta/CD19-depleted stem cell transplant. CDR3 reads: CASSQDLGQGKRAQYF. In nucleotide form, the sequence is TGTGCCAGCAGCCAAGATCTGGGCCAGGGCAAGAGGGCCCAGTACTTC.